This T cell receptor beta chain was captured in a study of shared clonotypes between healthy human individuals. This clone turned up a few times. Libraries were prepared by immunoSEQ multiplex PCR; TCRdb keeps only in-frame clonotypes and omits some of them. The profile covers 2 million to 2.5 million clones, with roughly 95% appearing a single time and more than 0.1% taken by the ten largest. CDR3 size: 14 residues. The trim removed 5 bases at V and 4 bases at J, leaving 4 bases unmatched. CDR1 is MNHNY, CDR2 SVGAGI, per germline (reference sequence). The receptor's source is a man in his late teens or twenties in good health. V usage is TRBV6-6 and J usage is TRBJ1-4, with 7 bases identical to TRBD1. Sequences were obtained from naive CD4+ T cells sorted from blood. Subset defined: CD45RA+ positively selected. DNA for the CDR3: TGTGCCAGCAGTCGGGACAGCTATAATGAAAAACTGTTTTTT. This translates into CASSRDSYNEKLFF.